These 28 T cell receptor beta chains share one sample of origin, sequenced in a study of blood T cell repertoires in COVID-19. Method: immunoSEQ multiplex PCR; TCRdb's copy keeps in-frame clones and lacks some. The sample shows 150,000 to 200,000 clones, approximately 86% of them seen only once. Sequenced material: peripheral blood. All receptors come from a man in his fifties with active or convalescent COVID-19.

V and J are TRBV6-7 and TRBJ2-2; tentatively, D is TRBD1 (5 bases). TRBV6-7 is treated as an ORF (open reading frame) with a function not yet certain. This CDR3 contains 17 residues. With 0 bases removed from V and 2 bases from J, the gap between germline ends came to 13 bases. DNA of the CDR3: TGTGCCAGCAGTTACTCGAGGTGTACAGGTAACACCGGGGAGCTGTTTTTT. It codes for CASSYSRCTGNTGELFF.

The chain joins TRBV2 to TRBJ2-5; 9 bases are a match to TRBD2. The CDR3 has 16 residues. The trim removed 6 bases at V and 7 bases at J, leaving 15 bases unmatched. Germline V gene data show CDR1 as SNHLY and CDR2 as FYNNEI. The CDR3 DNA is TGTGCCAGCAGGGAATGGGCGGGAGGGCCGGAGGGGACCCAGTACTTC. Protein product: CASREWAGGPEGTQYF.

The rearrangement links TRBV10-2 to TRBJ1-2; TRBD1 matches 7 bases. The trim removed 4 bases at V and 5 bases at J, leaving 7 bases unmatched. The CDR3 sequence is 14 residues long. Germline CDR1 and CDR2: WSHSY and SAAADI. In DNA, the CDR3 is TGCGCCAGCAGTGCAGGGGGACCGGGTTATGGCTACACCTTC. Translated: CASSAGGPGYGYTF.

The chain is built from TRBV29-1 and TRBJ2-2; 9 nucleotides agree with TRBD1. This CDR3 is built from 14 residues. Germline-derived CDR1 and CDR2 are SQVTM and ANQGSEA. The J segment lost 1 base and the V segment lost 7 bases, leaving 4 bases of the junction unmatched. This CDR3 is CSAQGQGNTGELFF. In nucleotides, the CDR3 is TGCAGCGCCCAGGGACAGGGGAACACCGGGGAGCTGTTTTTT.

This chain joins TRBV6-5 and TRBJ2-3; the match to TRBD1 covers 10 bases. This CDR3 has 13 amino acids. Germline V gene lookup returns CDR1 MNHEY and CDR2 SVGAGI. With 2 bases clipped from V and 11 bases from J, the junction kept 4 bases outside the gene matches. The DNA for the CDR3 is TGTGCCAGCAGTTACGACAGGGGGCCCGTGCAGTATTTT. It yields the protein CASSYDRGPVQYF.

The chain employs TRBV13 and TRBJ2-2; 9 bases are a match to TRBD2. This CDR3 has 16 amino acids. Unmatched junction bases numbered 8, after V lost 5 bases and J lost 4 bases. Germline V gives CDR1 PRHDT, CDR2 FYEKMQ (reference sequence). The CDR3 loop reads CASSPGLAGSTGELFF. CDR3 nucleotides: TGTGCCAGCAGCCCGGGGCTAGCGGGAAGCACCGGGGAGCTGTTTTTT. Using reference TRBV13 and TRBJ2-2 for the parts outside the CDR3, the full variable domain is AAGVIQSPRHLIKEKRETATLKCYPIPRHDTVYWYQQGPGQDPQFLISFYEKMQSDKGSIPDRFSAQQFSDYHSELNMSSLELGDSALYFCASSPGLAGSTGELFFGEGSRLTVL.

The rearrangement links TRBV5-1 to TRBJ2-5; 8 bases map to TRBD2. There are 13 residues in the CDR3. With V trimmed by 9 bases and J by 5 bases, 9 bases remained unmatched. Germline V gene data show CDR1 as SGHRS and CDR2 as YFSETQ. The CDR3: CATSDGRAETQYF. Written as DNA, the CDR3 is TGCGCCACGTCGGACGGGAGGGCGGAGACCCAGTACTTC.

This clone appeared a few times. The V call is TRBV4-2, the J call TRBJ1-2; D gene unclear. Germline CDR1 reads LGHNA; CDR2 reads YNFKEQ. Trimming shortened V by 0 bases and J by 0 bases, and 11 bases separated the two germline ends. CDR3 length equals 16 residues. CDR3 sequence: CASSQDSTQANYGYTF. CDR3 sequence (DNA): TGTGCCAGCAGCCAAGATTCGACACAAGCTAACTATGGCTACACCTTC.

The genes are TRBV27 and TRBJ2-2, with a weak D call TRBD2 (6 bases). This CDR3 is 15 amino acids long. Trimming removed 5 bases from V and 0 bases from J, with 10 bases in between. Germline-derived CDR1 and CDR2 are MNHEY and SMNVEV (reference sequence). CDR3 sequence: CASSNSGANTGELFF. The CDR3 DNA sequence: TGTGCCAGCAGTAATAGCGGAGCGAACACCGGGGAGCTGTTTTTT.

The chain recombines TRBV28 with TRBJ1-2; a weak D match, TRBD1 (5 bases). Trimming shortened V by 4 bases and J by 2 bases, and 14 bases separated the two germline ends. Germline V gives CDR1 MDHEN, CDR2 SYDVKM. This CDR3 has 15 amino acids. The CDR3 sequence: CASSSPLTVNYGYTF. CDR3 sequence (DNA): TGTGCCAGCAGTTCCCCCTTGACAGTGAACTATGGCTACACCTTC.

V and J are TRBV27 and TRBJ2-5; a possible D gene is TRBD2 (5 bases). The CDR3 has 14 residues. Germline loops: CDR1 MNHEY, CDR2 SMNVEV (reference sequence). Deletions cut 5 bases from V and 5 bases from J, with 15 bases between. CDR3 loop: CASSPTTLGETQYF. The CDR3 DNA reads TGTGCCAGCAGTCCGACTACCCTAGGGGAGACCCAGTACTTC.

This clone has only a few counts. The chain is built from TRBV4-2 and TRBJ2-7; possibly TRBD2 for D (6 bases). This CDR3 is built from 14 residues. Germline V gives CDR1 LGHNA, CDR2 YNFKEQ. V shed 0 bases and J shed 3 bases, with 9 bases lying between them. The CDR3 loop reads CASSQEGLYYEQYF. CDR3 sequence (DNA): TGTGCCAGCAGCCAAGAGGGACTTTACTACGAGCAGTACTTC.

The chain has TRBV2 and TRBJ1-2; tentatively, D is TRBD1 (5 bases). The germline CDR1 and CDR2 sequences are SNHLY and FYNNEI. This CDR3 is built from 16 residues. The V and J ends lost 4 bases and 4 bases respectively, with 19 bases between them. CDR3 loop: CASSGTPKSYTYGYTF. The CDR3 nucleotides read TGTGCCAGCAGTGGGACACCGAAATCTTATACCTATGGCTACACCTTC.

The chain links TRBV9 to TRBJ1-2; no definite D call. This CDR3 is 14 amino acids long. CDR1 and CDR2 from the germline V gene are SGDLS and YYNGEE. Trimming shortened V by 3 bases and J by 8 bases, and 17 bases separated the two germline ends. CDR3 loop: CASSASQDPRGYTF. The CDR3 coding sequence is TGTGCCAGCAGCGCTAGCCAGGACCCCAGGGGCTACACCTTC.

The chain joins TRBV5-6 to TRBJ2-2; unclear D gene. The germline V and J ends were trimmed by 0 bases and 7 bases, with 10 bases remaining between them. The germline gives CDR1 SGHDT, CDR2 YYEEEE. The CDR3 contains 14 residues. The CDR3 region is CASSLDSENGELFF. CDR3 nucleotide sequence: TGTGCCAGCAGCTTGGATAGTGAGAACGGGGAGCTGTTTTTT.

The rearrangement links TRBV24-1 to TRBJ1-5; D perhaps matches TRBD1 (5 bases). The CDR3 runs to 14 residues. Trimming pared 5 bases from V and 7 bases from J, leaving 14 bases between. In germline, CDR1 is KGHDR, CDR2 SFDVKD. CDR3: CATSGTGPGQPQHF. In nucleotides, the CDR3 is TGTGCCACCAGTGGTACAGGCCCTGGGCAGCCCCAGCATTTT.

The V gene is TRBV28, the J gene TRBJ2-1, with D possibly matching TRBD2 (6 bases). CDR1 is MDHEN and CDR2 is SYDVKM in the germline V gene. The CDR3 runs 14 residues. Trimming took 2 bases from V and 3 from J, leaving 8 bases between them. The CDR3 is CASSLQGGYNEQFF. The CDR3 DNA follows: TGTGCCAGCAGTTTACAGGGAGGCTACAATGAGCAGTTCTTC.

The V and J genes are TRBV19 and TRBJ2-3, with 11 bases matching TRBD2. The CDR3 contains 16 residues. V gave up 9 bases and J gave up 3 bases; unmatched junction bases: 11. CDR1 and CDR2 from the germline V gene are LNHDA and SQIVND (reference sequence). In nucleotides, the CDR3 is TGTGCCAGCAGAGGGGGTAGCGGGAGGGAAACAGATACGCAGTATTTT. This sequence encodes CASRGGSGRETDTQYF.

The chain carries TRBV11-1 and TRBJ1-1, with 10 positions matching TRBD1. The trim removed 5 bases at V and 0 bases at J, leaving 6 bases unmatched. This CDR3 is built from 16 residues. CDR1 and CDR2 (germline): SGHAT, FQDESV (reference sequence). In nucleotides, the CDR3 is TGTGCCAGCAGCCAAGGACAGGGGGGCATGAACACTGAAGCTTTCTTT. Its translation: CASSQGQGGMNTEAFF. The whole variable domain, filled in from reference TRBV11-1 and TRBJ1-1, reads EAEVAQSPRYKITEKSQAVAFWCDPISGHATLYWYRQILGQGPELLVQFQDESVVDDSQLPKDRFSAERLKGVDSTLKIQPAELGDSAMYLCASSQGQGGMNTEAFFGQGTRLTVV.

This clone was found a few times. The genes are TRBV19 and TRBJ1-2, with D possibly being TRBD1 (5 bases). The CDR3 contains 13 residues. Trimming pared 4 bases from V and 5 bases from J, leaving 11 bases between. Per germline, CDR1 LNHDA and CDR2 SQIVND (reference sequence). For the CDR3, the DNA is TGTGCCAGTAGTACTGGCAGGGTTTATGGCTACACCTTC. It encodes CASSTGRVYGYTF. The full variable domain, its missing parts supplied by reference TRBV19 and TRBJ1-2, is DGGITQSPKYLFRKEGQNVTLSCEQNLNHDAMYWYRQDPGQGLRLIYYSQIVNDFQKGDIAEGYSVSREKKESFPLTVTSAQKNPTAFYLCASSTGRVYGYTFGSGTRLTVV.

The chain is built from TRBV10-3 and TRBJ2-2, with 9 positions matching TRBD1. The germline V gene encodes CDR1 ENHRY and CDR2 SYGVKD. J was trimmed by 4 bases and V by 7 bases; bases with no gene match: 4. This CDR3 is built from 14 residues. The CDR3 bases are TGTGCCATCACTTGGGACAGGGCCACCGGGGAGCTGTTTTTT. The encoded protein is CAITWDRATGELFF.

V and J are TRBV4-1 and TRBJ2-1, with unresolved D. The CDR3 length is 15 residues. V was trimmed by 1 base and J by 3 bases, leaving 10 bases between them. From germline, CDR1 is MGHRA and CDR2 YSYEKL. CDR3 in DNA: TGCGCCAGCAGCCAAGTTGAGCTTCACTACAATGAGCAGTTCTTC. Translated, it gives CASSQVELHYNEQFF.

The chain uses TRBV7-3 and TRBJ1-1, with D tentatively TRBD1 (5 bases). CDR1 is SGHTA, CDR2 FQGTGA, per germline. The CDR3 is 13 residues long. The V end lost 0 bases, the J end lost 5 bases, and 7 bases lay between the germline ends. CDR3 amino acids: CASSLTGGTEAFF. The CDR3 coding sequence is TGTGCCAGCAGCTTAACGGGGGGAACTGAAGCTTTCTTT.

This chain uses TRBV24-1 with TRBJ2-3; D unresolved. V dropped 1 base and J dropped 3 bases, with 4 bases sitting between them. CDR1 is KGHDR and CDR2 is SFDVKD in the germline V gene. CDR3 size: 13 residues. The CDR3 nucleotides are TGTGCCACCAGTGATTTCGGGACAGATACGCAGTATTTT. Encoded protein: CATSDFGTDTQYF.

This clone was detected only once. The rearrangement joins TRBV6-2 or TRBV6-3 to TRBJ1-1; 9 positions agree with TRBD1. Germline V CDR1 and CDR2: MNHEY, SVGEGT. The V segment lost 0 bases and the J segment 8 bases; nucleotides outside the gene matches: 10. This CDR3 has 16 residues. The DNA of the CDR3 is TGTGCCAGCAGTTACTCCAGTGTAACAGGGGGCAGGGAAGCTTTCTTT. Translating it yields CASSYSSVTGGREAFF.

The CDR3 reads CASSSISGSYNEQFF. Here the CDR3 DNA reads TGTGCCAGCAGCTCGATTAGCGGGAGCTACAATGAGCAGTTCTTC. V and J are TRBV11-2 and TRBJ2-1; TRBD2 matches 9 bases. The CDR3 covers 15 residues. V shed 4 bases, J shed 3 bases, and the junction held 4 bases outside the gene matches. The germline V gene has CDR1 SGHAT and CDR2 FQNNGV.

Worth noting for this clone: Other DNA sequences in this sample translate to the same CDR3. V is TRBV19 and J is TRBJ1-4; TRBD1 matches 8 bases. Germline CDR1 is LNHDA and CDR2 is SQIVND (reference sequence). V gave up 4 bases and J gave up 2 bases; unmatched junction bases: 3. The length of the CDR3 is 15 residues. CDR3 nucleotide sequence: TGTGCCAGTAGTACCACAGGGGGGACTAATGAAAAACTGTTTTTT. The encoded protein is CASSTTGGTNEKLFF.

This chain uses TRBV12-5 with TRBJ1-4, with a weak D call TRBD1 (5 bases). Trimming shortened V by 4 bases and J by 0 bases, and 18 bases separated the two germline ends. The germline CDR1 and CDR2 sequences are LGHNT and FRNRAP. This CDR3 has 18 amino acids. The CDR3 DNA reads TGTGCTAGTGGTTCCGCCGGGACTAGAGGGGCAACTAATGAAAAACTGTTTTTT. It translates to CASGSAGTRGATNEKLFF. The whole variable domain, remainder taken from reference TRBV12-5 and TRBJ1-4, is DARVTQTPRHKVTEMGQEVTMRCQPILGHNTVFWYRQTMMQGLELLAYFRNRAPLDDSGMPKDRFSAEMPDATLATLKIQPSEPRDSAVYFCASGSAGTRGATNEKLFFGSGTQLSVL.